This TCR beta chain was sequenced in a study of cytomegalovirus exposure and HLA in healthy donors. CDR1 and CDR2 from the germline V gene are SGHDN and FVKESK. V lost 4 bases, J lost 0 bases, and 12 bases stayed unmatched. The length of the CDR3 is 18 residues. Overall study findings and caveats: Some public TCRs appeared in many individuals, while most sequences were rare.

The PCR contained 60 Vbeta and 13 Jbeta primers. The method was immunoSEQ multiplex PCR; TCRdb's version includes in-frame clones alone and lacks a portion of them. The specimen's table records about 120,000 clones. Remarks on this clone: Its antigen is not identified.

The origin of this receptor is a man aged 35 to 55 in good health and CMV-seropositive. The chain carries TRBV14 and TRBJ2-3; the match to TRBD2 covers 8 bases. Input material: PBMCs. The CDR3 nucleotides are TGTGCCAGCAGCCGTCGGGTAGCGGGAACCTTTAGCACAGATACGCAGTATTTT. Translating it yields CASSRRVAGTFSTDTQYF.